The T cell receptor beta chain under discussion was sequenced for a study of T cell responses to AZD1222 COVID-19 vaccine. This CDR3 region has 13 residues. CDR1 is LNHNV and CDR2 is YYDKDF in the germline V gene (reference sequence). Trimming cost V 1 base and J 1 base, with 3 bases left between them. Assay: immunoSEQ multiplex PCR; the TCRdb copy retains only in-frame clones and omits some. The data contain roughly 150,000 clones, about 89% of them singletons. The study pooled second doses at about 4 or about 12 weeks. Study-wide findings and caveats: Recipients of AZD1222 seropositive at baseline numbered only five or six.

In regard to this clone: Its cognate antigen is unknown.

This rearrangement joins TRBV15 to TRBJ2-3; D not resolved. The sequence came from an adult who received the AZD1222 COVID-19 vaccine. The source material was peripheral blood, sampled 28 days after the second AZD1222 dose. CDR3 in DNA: TGTGCCACCAGCAGAGTCGGCACAGATACGCAGTATTTT. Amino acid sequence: CATSRVGTDTQYF.